This passage covers 2 T cell receptor beta chains from one sample sequenced in a study of blood T cell repertoires in COVID-19. TCRdb's table, derived via immunoSEQ multiplex PCR, lists solely in-frame clones and lacks some. The repertoire holds hundreds of thousands of clones, with 89% as singletons. The sequenced sample was peripheral blood. Receptors originate from a man aged 60 to 75 who had recovered from COVID-19.

The rearrangement uses TRBV13 and TRBJ2-3, with TRBD2 identical over 9 bases. Germline V lookup: CDR1 PRHDT, CDR2 FYEKMQ (reference sequence). The junction had 3 bases not matched to a gene; V was cut back by 2 bases and J by 0 bases. The CDR3 runs 16 residues. CDR3 protein: CASSLPAGGSTDTQYF. The CDR3 DNA reads TGTGCCAGCAGCTTACCAGCGGGGGGCAGCACAGATACGCAGTATTTT.

The gene calls are TRBV27 and TRBJ2-7; TRBD1 might be the D (5 bases). The CDR3 spans 15 residues. V was trimmed by 4 bases and J by 0 bases, leaving 13 bases between them. The germline V gene has CDR1 MNHEY and CDR2 SMNVEV (reference sequence). CDR3 in amino acids: CASSYQGGSSYEQYF. CDR3 nucleotides: TGTGCCAGCAGTTATCAGGGTGGCAGCTCCTACGAGCAGTACTTC.